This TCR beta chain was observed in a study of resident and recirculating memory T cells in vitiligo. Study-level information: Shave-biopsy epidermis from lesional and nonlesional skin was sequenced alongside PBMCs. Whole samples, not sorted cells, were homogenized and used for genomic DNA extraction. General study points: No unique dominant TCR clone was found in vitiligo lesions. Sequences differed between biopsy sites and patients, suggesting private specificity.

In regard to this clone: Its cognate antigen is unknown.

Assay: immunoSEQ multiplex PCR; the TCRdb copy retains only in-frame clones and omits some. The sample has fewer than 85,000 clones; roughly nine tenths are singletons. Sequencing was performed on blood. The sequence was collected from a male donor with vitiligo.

DNA of the CDR3: TGCGCCAGCAGCTCGGGAGGAGCCCAATACAATGAGCAGTTCTTC. Translated: CASSSGGAQYNEQFF. The chain is built from TRBV5-1 and TRBJ2-1, with 7 bases fitting TRBD2. The CDR3 extends over 15 amino acids. Trimming at V came to 3 bases and at J to 4 bases, leaving 7 bases not matched to a gene. Germline CDR1 SGHRS, CDR2 YFSETQ.